Following are 11 T cell receptor beta chains from one sample sequenced in a study of identical twins' blood T cells. TCRdb called the 5' RACE reads again in MiXCR, with one record for every CDR3 protein. The sample lists 350,000 to 400,000 distinct CDR3 sequences; 28% were seen once. Sequenced material: PBMCs. Source of these receptors: a woman between 18 and 55 years old in good health.

The DNA of the CDR3 is TGTGCCAGCAGCCAAAGGCACGTCATCTCTGGGGCCAACGTCCTGACTTTC. It is translated as CASSQRHVISGANVLTF. The chain joins TRBV14 to TRBJ2-6, with D hard to call. V lost 2 bases and J lost 0, with 11 bases in between. CDR3 length: 17 residues. Per the germline V gene, CDR1 is SGHDN and CDR2 is FVKESK.

This clonotype was seen a few times. This chain links TRBV7-2 with TRBJ1-1; no definite D call. The ends were cut back, 1 base at V and 11 bases at J, with 8 bases in the middle. The CDR3 spans 11 residues. CDR1 SGHTA and CDR2 FQGNSA come from the germline V gene. In DNA form, the CDR3 reads TGTGCCAGCAGCTTAGTATGGAGGGCTTTCTTT. Protein sequence: CASSLVWRAFF. Together with reference TRBV7-2 and TRBJ1-1, the CDR3 gives the full variable domain: GAGVSQSPSNKVTEKGKDVELRCDPISGHTALYWYRQSLGQGLEFLIYFQGNSAPDKSGLPSDRFSAERTGGSVSTLTIQRTQQEDSAVYLCASSLVWRAFFGQGTRLTVV.

The chain links TRBV29-1 to TRBJ2-3; the D gene could be TRBD1 or TRBD2 (5 bases each). Germline CDR1 and CDR2: SQVTM and ANQGSEA. This CDR3 is built from 11 residues. V was pared by 5 bases and J by 5 bases, with 8 bases between. The CDR3 spells CSVRGEDTQYF. Written as DNA, the CDR3 is TGCAGCGTTCGAGGGGAAGATACGCAGTATTTT.

This chain links TRBV20-1 with TRBJ1-2; D remains ambiguous. The V end lost 1 base, the J end lost 7 bases, and 13 bases lay between the germline ends. Germline V gives CDR1 DFQATT, CDR2 SNEGSKA (reference sequence). This CDR3 contains 13 residues. The CDR3, as DNA: TGCAGTGCTAGAGCTCCTAAGTTAGGTGGCTACACCTTC. This codes for CSARAPKLGGYTF.

The J gene is TRBJ2-7, the V gene TRBV28; possibly TRBD1 for D (6 bases). The CDR3 contains 13 residues. The germline V gene has CDR1 MDHEN and CDR2 SYDVKM. Trimming left V 5 bases short and J 1 base short, with 9 bases between. The CDR3 DNA reads TGTGCCAGCAGTGGGACACCGTCCTACGAGCAGTACTTC. Protein: CASSGTPSYEQYF.

The CDR3 DNA is TGTGCCAGCAGTGGGACTAGCGCCTCCTACAATGAGCAGTTCTTC. Residues: CASSGTSASYNEQFF. The rearrangement uses TRBV6-2 or TRBV6-3 and TRBJ2-1; the match to TRBD2 covers 10 bases. V trimming: 5 bases; J trimming: 0 bases; junction bases outside the gene matches: 1. The CDR3 length is 15 residues. Germline CDR1 and CDR2: MNHEY and SVGEGT.

With respect to this clonotype: It may be a read error: a sequence one base away is much more abundant. This rearrangement joins TRBV6-4 to TRBJ1-1; a possible D gene is TRBD1 (6 bases). The CDR3 totals 15 residues. The germline CDR1 and CDR2 sequences are MRHNA and SNTAGT. The CDR3 DNA sequence: TGTGCCGGCAGTGACTCGGCAGGGGCGAACACTGAAGCTTTCTTT. This translates into CAGSDSAGANTEAFF.

This chain links TRBV20-1 with TRBJ2-7; D gene uncertain. The CDR3 spans 14 residues. V gave up 5 bases and J gave up 6 bases, with 20 bases separating them. Germline V gives CDR1 DFQATT, CDR2 SNEGSKA (reference sequence). This CDR3 is CSARHRIAPSEQYF. The CDR3 DNA is TGCAGTGCTCGCCATCGGATAGCCCCATCCGAGCAGTACTTC.

This clonotype has just a few counts. The gene calls are TRBV25-1 and TRBJ1-2; 8 nucleotides agree with TRBD1. The germline V gene has CDR1 MGHDK and CDR2 SYGVNS. The length of the CDR3 is 14 residues. J was trimmed by 8 bases and V by 2 bases; bases with no gene match: 7. CDR3 nucleotides: TGTGCCAGCAGTGAACAGGGGGCTTGGGAAGGCTACACCTTC. Its translation is CASSEQGAWEGYTF.

This sequence joins TRBV6-2 or TRBV6-3 and TRBJ1-6; D uncertain. Per the germline V gene, CDR1 is MNHEY and CDR2 is SVGEGT. CDR3 size: 15 residues. Trimming pared 0 bases from V and 5 bases from J, leaving 8 bases between. The CDR3 DNA follows: TGTGCCAGCAGTTACTCTGGACCGAATAATTCACCCCTCCACTTT. Protein sequence: CASSYSGPNNSPLHF.

J is TRBJ1-3 and V is TRBV20-1; TRBD1 agrees at 9 bases. The germline CDR1 and CDR2 sequences are DFQATT and SNEGSKA (reference sequence). CDR3 length: 18 amino acids. Unmatched junction bases numbered 15, after V lost 5 bases and J lost 1 base. This CDR3 reads CSAVGVVQQGASGNTIYF. In DNA, the CDR3 is TGCAGTGCTGTGGGGGTAGTACAACAGGGGGCTTCTGGAAACACCATATATTTT.